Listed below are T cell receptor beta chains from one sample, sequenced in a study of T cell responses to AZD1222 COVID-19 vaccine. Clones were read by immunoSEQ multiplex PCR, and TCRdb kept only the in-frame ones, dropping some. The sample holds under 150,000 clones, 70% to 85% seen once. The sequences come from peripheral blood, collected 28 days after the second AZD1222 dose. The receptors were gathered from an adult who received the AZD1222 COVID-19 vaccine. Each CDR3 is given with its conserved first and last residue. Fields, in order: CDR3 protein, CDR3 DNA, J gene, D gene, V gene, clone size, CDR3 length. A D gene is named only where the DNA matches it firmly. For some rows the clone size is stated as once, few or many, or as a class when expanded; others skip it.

CASSQDNSGVFRRF | TGTGCCAGCAGCCAAGATAATTCCGGAGTCTTCCGCCGCTTC | TRBJ1-2 | . | TRBV14 | . | 14
CASSRYSGNTIYF | TGTGCCAGCTCACGGTACTCTGGAAACACCATATATTTT | TRBJ1-3 | . | TRBV18 | . | 13
CASSYGGQGWETQYF | TGTGCCAGCAGTTACGGGGGACAGGGGTGGGAGACCCAGTACTTC | TRBJ2-5 | TRBD1 | TRBV7-2 | . | 15
CASSLLGVGTGELFF | TGCGCCAGCAGCCTTTTGGGAGTGGGCACCGGGGAGCTGTTTTTT | TRBJ2-2 | . | TRBV5-1 | . | 15
CATSATRNQPQHF | TGTGCCACCAGCGCGACAAGAAATCAGCCCCAGCATTTT | TRBJ1-5 | . | TRBV27 | . | 13
CSVGGLAGGRGDTQYF | TGCAGCGTGGGAGGACTAGCGGGGGGCCGGGGAGATACGCAGTATTTT | TRBJ2-3 | TRBD2 | TRBV29-1 | . | 16
CASGQPNQPQHF | TGTGCCAGCGGCCAGCCCAATCAGCCCCAGCATTTT | TRBJ1-5 | . | TRBV2 | . | 12
CASSLGGQAARDTQYF | TGTGCCAGCAGCTTAGGGGGACAGGCGGCACGAGATACGCAGTATTTT | TRBJ2-3 | TRBD1 | TRBV7-9 | . | 16
CASSLRGTGAFF | TGTGCCAGCAGCCTTAGGGGGACAGGGGCTTTCTTT | TRBJ1-1 | TRBD1 | TRBV3-1/TRBV3-2 | . | 12
CASRLWDAGELFF | TGTGCCAGCAGGTTGTGGGATGCCGGGGAGCTGTTTTTT | TRBJ2-2 | . | TRBV7-9 | . | 13
CASAGPKLEKLFF | TGCGCCAGCGCCGGCCCTAAGCTGGAAAAACTGTTTTTT | TRBJ1-4 | . | TRBV10-1 | once | 13
CATRGNTGELFF | TGTGCCACGAGGGGGAACACCGGGGAGCTGTTTTTT | TRBJ2-2 | . | TRBV12-3/TRBV12-4 | . | 12
CASSLPGRLNYGYTF | TGTGCCAGCAGCTTACCGGGGCGGCTAAACTATGGCTACACCTTC | TRBJ1-2 | . | TRBV11-3 | . | 15
CASSLSGITYGYTF | TGTGCCAGCAGCTTGTCGGGAATAACCTATGGCTACACCTTC | TRBJ1-2 | . | TRBV7-9 | few | 14
CASRYWEGRAEAFF | TGTGCCAGCAGATATTGGGAGGGAAGGGCTGAAGCTTTCTTT | TRBJ1-1 | . | TRBV6-5 | . | 14
CASSPINQPQHF | TGTGCCAGCAGTCCCATTAATCAGCCCCAGCATTTT | TRBJ1-5 | . | TRBV28 | . | 12
CASYRENNSPLHF | TGTGCCAGCTACAGAGAAAATAATTCACCCCTCCACTTT | TRBJ1-6 | . | TRBV2 | . | 13
CASRIQGDNEKLFF | TGTGCCAGCAGGATACAGGGGGATAATGAAAAACTGTTTTTT | TRBJ1-4 | TRBD1 | TRBV2 | . | 14
CASSPHGPSYEQYF | TGTGCCAGCAGCCCTCACGGCCCCTCCTACGAGCAGTACTTC | TRBJ2-7 | . | TRBV6-2/TRBV6-3 | . | 14
CASSLSEGAEETQYF | TGTGCCAGCAGCCTGAGCGAGGGGGCCGAAGAGACCCAGTACTTC | TRBJ2-5 | TRBD1 | TRBV4-2 | . | 15
CASSTTGDTEAFF | TGTGCCAGCAGTACAACGGGGGACACTGAAGCTTTCTTT | TRBJ1-1 | . | TRBV6-2/TRBV6-3 | . | 13
CASSLEQGRGYTF | TGTGCCAGCAGCTTGGAACAGGGAAGAGGCTACACCTTC | TRBJ1-2 | . | TRBV11-2 | . | 13
CASSEKLTGGKTEAFF | TGTGCCAGCAGCGAAAAATTGACAGGGGGAAAAACTGAAGCTTTCTTT | TRBJ1-1 | TRBD1 | TRBV11-2 | . | 16
CATSTPILAGSNEQFF | TGTGCCACCAGCACTCCGATTCTAGCGGGAAGCAATGAGCAGTTCTTC | TRBJ2-1 | TRBD2 | TRBV15 | . | 16
CASSIGGGEINEKLFF | TGTGCCAGCAGTATTGGGGGAGGAGAGATTAATGAAAAACTGTTTTTT | TRBJ1-4 | . | TRBV25-1 | . | 16
CASSIGSRGSPLHF | TGTGCCAGTAGTATAGGTTCCCGCGGTTCACCCCTCCACTTT | TRBJ1-6 | . | TRBV19 | . | 14
CASSPGRGFSYEQYF | TGTGCCAGCAGTCCCGGGCGGGGATTCTCCTACGAGCAGTACTTC | TRBJ2-7 | . | TRBV6-5 | . | 15
CSASLYRGSNQPQHF | TGCAGTGCTAGTCTATACCGGGGGAGCAATCAGCCCCAGCATTTT | TRBJ1-5 | . | TRBV20-1 | once | 15
CASSAEYTDTQYF | TGTGCCAGCAGCGCGGAGTACACAGATACGCAGTATTTT | TRBJ2-3 | . | TRBV9 | . | 13
CALPREPDTYEQYF | TGTGCCCTCCCGAGGGAACCGGACACCTACGAGCAGTACTTC | TRBJ2-7 | . | TRBV6-9 | . | 14
CASSGPGSGTNYGYTF | TGTGCCAGCAGCGGGCCAGGTTCGGGGACTAACTATGGCTACACCTTC | TRBJ1-2 | . | TRBV9 | . | 16
CSVDIRTGVIYEQYF | TGCAGCGTTGATATCCGGACAGGGGTCATCTACGAGCAGTACTTC | TRBJ2-7 | TRBD1 | TRBV29-1 | . | 15
CASSPGGNYGYTF | TGTGCCAGCAGCCCAGGGGGAAACTATGGCTACACCTTC | TRBJ1-2 | TRBD1 | TRBV11-1 | . | 13
CSVSDGDYEQYF | TGCAGCGTCTCCGACGGGGACTACGAGCAGTACTTC | TRBJ2-7 | . | TRBV29-1 | . | 12
CASVQGQNTEAFF | TGTGCCAGCGTCCAGGGACAAAACACTGAAGCTTTCTTT | TRBJ1-1 | . | TRBV18 | once | 13
CASSLGGRTDTQYF | TGCGCCAGCAGCTTGGGGGGGAGGACAGATACGCAGTATTTT | TRBJ2-3 | . | TRBV5-1 | . | 14
CASSGAGATTDTQYF | TGCGCCAGCAGCGGAGCGGGGGCTACCACAGATACGCAGTATTTT | TRBJ2-3 | TRBD2 | TRBV5-1 | . | 15
CASSGRQGMNTEAFF | TGTGCCAGCAGCGGACGACAGGGTATGAACACTGAAGCTTTCTTT | TRBJ1-1 | TRBD1 | TRBV5-4 | once | 15
CASSQDIQRLVYNEQFF | TGCGCCAGCAGCCAAGATATTCAAAGACTAGTATACAATGAGCAGTTCTTC | TRBJ2-1 | . | TRBV4-3 | . | 17
CASSLQQQTSQHF | TGTGCCAGCAGTTTACAACAGCAAACTTCCCAGCATTTT | TRBJ1-5 | . | TRBV28 | . | 13
CASSSDIYDGYTF | TGTGCCAGCAGCTCAGACATATACGATGGCTACACCTTC | TRBJ1-2 | . | TRBV12-3/TRBV12-4 | . | 13
CAISGDKGGRYTF | TGTGCCATCAGTGGGGATAAAGGGGGCCGCTACACCTTC | TRBJ1-2 | TRBD1 | TRBV10-3 | . | 13
CASSQDPVDRAGSPLHF | TGCGCCAGCAGCCAAGATCCGGTTGACAGGGCGGGATCACCCCTCCACTTT | TRBJ1-6 | TRBD1 | TRBV4-3 | . | 17
CASSLFLGKQGGSGNQPQHF | TGTGCCAGCAGTTTATTCCTAGGGAAACAAGGAGGCTCCGGCAATCAGCCCCAGCATTTT | TRBJ1-5 | . | TRBV28 | . | 20
CASSSTDLMNTEAFF | TGTGCCAGTAGTAGCACAGACCTCATGAACACTGAAGCTTTCTTT | TRBJ1-1 | . | TRBV19 | . | 15
CASSPDRGNEKLFF | TGTGCCAGCAGTCCCGACAGGGGGAATGAAAAACTGTTTTTT | TRBJ1-4 | TRBD1 | TRBV2 | . | 14
CASSYDRGRTGELFF | TGTGCCAGCAGTTACGACAGGGGAAGGACCGGGGAGCTGTTTTTT | TRBJ2-2 | TRBD1 | TRBV6-6 | once | 15
CASSLSGPGEQYF | TGTGCCAGCAGTTTAAGCGGGCCGGGCGAGCAGTACTTC | TRBJ2-7 | . | TRBV12-3/TRBV12-4 | . | 13
CATERGGSKTQYF | TGTGCCACCGAGAGGGGGGGCTCGAAGACCCAGTACTTC | TRBJ2-5 | . | TRBV19 | once | 13
CASSLVDIALRETQYF | TGTGCCAGCAGCTTGGTGGACATCGCCTTACGTGAGACCCAGTACTTC | TRBJ2-5 | . | TRBV5-8 | . | 16